This T cell receptor beta chain was sequenced in a study of neoadjuvant anti-PD-1 for oral cavity cancer. Study background: Patients without progression received a fourth nivolumab dose around day 43, then surgical resection on days 50-56.

The CDR3 contains 11 residues. V lost 7 bases to trimming and J lost 6 bases, with 6 bases between them. Germline values: CDR1 ENHRY, CDR2 SYGVKD. Overall study findings and caveats: After neoadjuvant nivolumab, PBMC T cell clonality was significantly higher in non-responders than responders.

About this clone: The target antigen is unknown.

Sample time point: after neoadjuvant nivolumab, at surgical resection. PBMC libraries mostly used roughly 460 ng of input genomic DNA, with six replicates per sample. Assay used: immunoSEQ multiplex PCR; TCRdb lists only in-frame clones, some missing. This table holds over 65,000 clones, approximately 85% found once. The sample consisted of PBMCs, taken after nivolumab (anti-PD-1) treatment. The V gene is TRBV10-3, the J gene TRBJ2-2; D is unclear. This sequence was found in a person between 35 and 79 years old with oral cavity squamous cell carcinoma. The CDR3 reads CAITDSGELFF. CDR3 nucleotides: TGTGCCATCACCGACTCCGGGGAGCTGTTTTTT.